The rows below give T cell receptor beta chains drawn from one sample of a study of T cell responses to AZD1222 COVID-19 vaccine. The method was immunoSEQ multiplex PCR; TCRdb's version includes in-frame clones alone and lacks a portion of them. Counted here are about 170,000 clones, approximately 93% occurring once; the ten biggest clones make up around 3.8%. The sample in question was peripheral blood, obtained on day 0 of AZD1222 vaccination. These receptors were obtained from an adult in good health. Each CDR3 is given with its conserved first and last residue. D genes are given only for firm matches. Rows may omit the clone size; those that give it use once, few, many or a size class.

CDR3 protein: CASSWGSYNSPLHF
CDR3 DNA: TGTGCCAGCAGCTGGGGCTCCTATAATTCACCCCTCCACTTT
V gene: TRBV27
D gene: NA
J gene: TRBJ1-6
clone size: NA

CDR3 protein: CASTLEQGATDTDTQYF
CDR3 DNA: TGTGCCAGCACCCTCGAACAGGGCGCAACCGACACAGATACGCAGTATTTT
V gene: TRBV5-4
D gene: NA
J gene: TRBJ2-3
clone size: once

CDR3 protein: CASSPGQKITEAFF
CDR3 DNA: TGTGCCAGCAGCCCGGGACAGAAAATCACTGAAGCTTTCTTT
V gene: TRBV5-4
D gene: TRBD1
J gene: TRBJ1-1
clone size: NA

CDR3 protein: CASSPDWGITLTEAFF
CDR3 DNA: TGCGCCAGCAGCCCCGATTGGGGGATCACCCTCACTGAAGCTTTCTTT
V gene: TRBV10-2
D gene: NA
J gene: TRBJ1-1
clone size: once

CDR3 protein: CASSQLAGGPYEQYF
CDR3 DNA: TGCGCCAGCAGTCAACTAGCGGGGGGCCCTTACGAGCAGTACTTC
V gene: TRBV10-1
D gene: TRBD2
J gene: TRBJ2-7
clone size: NA

CDR3 protein: CASSPIWEPHTQYF
CDR3 DNA: TGTGCCAGCAGTCCTATATGGGAGCCACATACGCAGTATTTT
V gene: TRBV27
D gene: NA
J gene: TRBJ2-3
clone size: NA

CDR3 protein: CASSFQTEAFF
CDR3 DNA: TGTGCCAGCAGCTTCCAGACTGAAGCTTTCTTT
V gene: TRBV11-2
D gene: NA
J gene: TRBJ1-1
clone size: few

CDR3 protein: CASSLEQGYGYTF
CDR3 DNA: TGTGCCAGCAGCTTAGAACAGGGTTACGGCTACACCTTC
V gene: TRBV7-9
D gene: NA
J gene: TRBJ1-2
clone size: NA

CDR3 protein: CASSLSPGNTEAFF
CDR3 DNA: TGTGCCAGCAGCTTGTCCCCAGGGAACACTGAAGCTTTCTTT
V gene: TRBV7-6
D gene: NA
J gene: TRBJ1-1
clone size: NA

CDR3 protein: CASRDSYYGYTF
CDR3 DNA: TGCGCCAGCAGGGACAGCTACTATGGCTACACCTTC
V gene: TRBV10-2
D gene: NA
J gene: TRBJ1-2
clone size: NA

CDR3 protein: CSVVSRVGTSEAFF
CDR3 DNA: TGCAGCGTTGTATCGCGGGTAGGGACTAGTGAAGCTTTCTTT
V gene: TRBV29-1
D gene: NA
J gene: TRBJ1-1
clone size: NA

CDR3 protein: CASSLDLGTSNQPQHF
CDR3 DNA: TGTGCCAGCAGCTTGGATTTAGGGACATCAAATCAGCCCCAGCATTTT
V gene: TRBV5-8
D gene: NA
J gene: TRBJ1-5
clone size: NA

CDR3 protein: CASTLANTEAFF
CDR3 DNA: TGTGCCAGCACTCTGGCGAACACTGAAGCTTTCTTT
V gene: TRBV19
D gene: NA
J gene: TRBJ1-1
clone size: NA

CDR3 protein: CASSLVFNEKLFF
CDR3 DNA: TGTGCCAGCAGTTTAGTGTTCAATGAAAAACTGTTTTTT
V gene: TRBV6-5
D gene: NA
J gene: TRBJ1-4
clone size: NA

CDR3 protein: CASSQTGSSYNEQFF
CDR3 DNA: TGTGCCAGTAGCCAGACAGGGAGCTCCTACAATGAGCAGTTCTTC
V gene: TRBV19
D gene: TRBD1
J gene: TRBJ2-1
clone size: NA

CDR3 protein: CASSHRGAGGYTF
CDR3 DNA: TGTGCCAGCAGCCATAGGGGAGCAGGCGGCTACACCTTC
V gene: TRBV7-2
D gene: NA
J gene: TRBJ1-2
clone size: NA

CDR3 protein: CASSQGPAGVHTGELFF
CDR3 DNA: TGTGCCAGCAGCCAAGGACCAGCGGGAGTGCACACCGGGGAGCTGTTTTTT
V gene: TRBV3-1/TRBV3-2
D gene: TRBD2
J gene: TRBJ2-2
clone size: NA

CDR3 protein: CASSIRDRDNEQYF
CDR3 DNA: TGTGCCAGTAGTATAAGGGACAGGGACAACGAGCAGTACTTC
V gene: TRBV19
D gene: TRBD1
J gene: TRBJ2-7
clone size: NA

CDR3 protein: CAISEAPADTQYF
CDR3 DNA: TGTGCCATCAGTGAGGCGCCCGCAGATACGCAGTATTTT
V gene: TRBV10-3
D gene: NA
J gene: TRBJ2-3
clone size: NA

CDR3 protein: CASSLTGGYEQYF
CDR3 DNA: TGTGCCAGCAGCTTGACAGGGGGCTACGAGCAGTACTTC
V gene: TRBV11-3
D gene: TRBD1
J gene: TRBJ2-7
clone size: NA

CDR3 protein: CASSSKLAGGPLNTQYF
CDR3 DNA: TGCGCCAGCAGCAGTAAACTAGCGGGAGGGCCGCTGAATACGCAGTATTTT
V gene: TRBV5-1
D gene: TRBD2
J gene: TRBJ2-3
clone size: NA

CDR3 protein: CASRMGLAVPNEQFF
CDR3 DNA: TGTGCCAGCAGGATGGGACTAGCGGTACCCAATGAGCAGTTCTTC
V gene: TRBV6-5
D gene: TRBD2
J gene: TRBJ2-1
clone size: NA

CDR3 protein: CASSPYQGNYGYTF
CDR3 DNA: TGTGCCAGCAGTCCATATCAGGGGAACTATGGCTACACCTTC
V gene: TRBV28
D gene: NA
J gene: TRBJ1-2
clone size: NA

CDR3 protein: CASSHMGQPQHF
CDR3 DNA: TGTGCCAGCAGCCATATGGGCCAGCCCCAGCATTTT
V gene: TRBV3-1/TRBV3-2
D gene: NA
J gene: TRBJ1-5
clone size: NA

CDR3 protein: CASKTGIGEKLFF
CDR3 DNA: TGTGCCAGCAAGACGGGGATCGGGGAAAAACTGTTTTTT
V gene: TRBV2
D gene: NA
J gene: TRBJ1-4
clone size: few

CDR3 protein: CASSQGVDTEAFF
CDR3 DNA: TGTGCCAGCTCACAAGGGGTAGACACTGAAGCTTTCTTT
V gene: TRBV18
D gene: NA
J gene: TRBJ1-1
clone size: NA

CDR3 protein: CASSTGQGQGGKLFF
CDR3 DNA: TGTGCCAGCAGCACAGGACAGGGGCAGGGAGGAAAACTGTTTTTT
V gene: TRBV13
D gene: TRBD1
J gene: TRBJ1-4
clone size: NA

CDR3 protein: CASRYWDEPYEQYF
CDR3 DNA: TGTGCCAGCAGGTACTGGGACGAACCTTACGAGCAGTACTTC
V gene: TRBV6-5
D gene: NA
J gene: TRBJ2-7
clone size: NA

CDR3 protein: CASSLGTAYNEQFF
CDR3 DNA: TGTGCCAGCAGCCTCGGGACAGCTTACAATGAGCAGTTCTTC
V gene: TRBV14
D gene: TRBD1
J gene: TRBJ2-1
clone size: NA

CDR3 protein: CASSSTQGADGYTF
CDR3 DNA: TGTGCCAGCAGCTCCACCCAGGGCGCGGATGGCTACACCTTC
V gene: TRBV5-4
D gene: NA
J gene: TRBJ1-2
clone size: NA

CDR3 protein: CASSLRAGGNYGYTF
CDR3 DNA: TGTGCCAGCAGCTTAAGGGCAGGCGGGAACTATGGCTACACCTTC
V gene: TRBV7-8
D gene: NA
J gene: TRBJ1-2
clone size: NA

CDR3 protein: CATSDVRGSNQPQHF
CDR3 DNA: TGTGCCACCAGTGATGTCAGAGGTTCCAATCAGCCCCAGCATTTT
V gene: TRBV24-1
D gene: NA
J gene: TRBJ1-5
clone size: NA

CDR3 protein: CASSFGSGRGYGYTF
CDR3 DNA: TGCGCCAGCAGCTTTGGATCGGGGAGAGGCTATGGCTACACCTTC
V gene: TRBV5-1
D gene: NA
J gene: TRBJ1-2
clone size: NA

CDR3 protein: CASSLGPSLPSQYF
CDR3 DNA: TGTGCCAGCAGCTTGGGCCCGTCCCTACCTTCGCAGTATTTT
V gene: TRBV5-6
D gene: NA
J gene: TRBJ2-3
clone size: NA

CDR3 protein: CASSPSSGFGGNTEAFF
CDR3 DNA: TGCGCCAGCAGCCCCTCGTCGGGCTTTGGTGGGAACACTGAAGCTTTCTTT
V gene: TRBV5-1
D gene: NA
J gene: TRBJ1-1
clone size: once

CDR3 protein: CASSNFYEQYF
CDR3 DNA: TGTGCCAGTAGTAATTTCTACGAGCAGTACTTC
V gene: TRBV19
D gene: NA
J gene: TRBJ2-7
clone size: NA

CDR3 protein: CASSVFSSGNYNEQFF
CDR3 DNA: TGTGCCAGCAGCGTTTTCTCCAGCGGGAACTACAATGAGCAGTTCTTC
V gene: TRBV9
D gene: TRBD2
J gene: TRBJ2-1
clone size: NA

CDR3 protein: CASSIEGRGYEQYF
CDR3 DNA: TGTGCCAGTAGTATAGAAGGCCGTGGCTACGAGCAGTACTTC
V gene: TRBV19
D gene: NA
J gene: TRBJ2-7
clone size: NA

CDR3 protein: CASSLTSGNTGELFF
CDR3 DNA: TGTGCCAGCAGTTTGACTAGCGGAAACACCGGGGAGCTGTTTTTT
V gene: TRBV6-4
D gene: TRBD2
J gene: TRBJ2-2
clone size: few

CDR3 protein: CASSDRQGYNSPLHF
CDR3 DNA: TGTGCCAGCAGTGACCGACAGGGTTATAATTCACCCCTCCACTTT
V gene: TRBV6-1
D gene: TRBD1
J gene: TRBJ1-6
clone size: NA

CDR3 protein: CATGTGAEAFF
CDR3 DNA: TGTGCCACCGGGACAGGGGCTGAAGCTTTCTTT
V gene: TRBV2
D gene: TRBD1
J gene: TRBJ1-1
clone size: NA

CDR3 protein: CASSQPGVMKFF
CDR3 DNA: TGTGCCAGCAGCCAGCCCGGTGTAATGAAGTTCTTC
V gene: TRBV16
D gene: NA
J gene: TRBJ2-1
clone size: NA